Below, 22 T cell receptor beta chains from the same sample are listed, as sequenced in a study of CD8 T cells in Susac syndrome. RNA, at about 0.45 to 1 ug, was reverse transcribed with random hexamers. TCRdb reprocessed the immunoSEQ multiplex PCR reads via MiXCR and lists one record per CDR3 protein. The data contain 150,000 to 200,000 distinct CDR3 sequences, 90% to 95% of them singletons. The source material was CD4+ T cells from PBMCs. All receptors derive from a human donor with Susac syndrome.

The gene calls are TRBV6-2 or TRBV6-3 and TRBJ2-2; D is undetermined. V was pared by 6 bases and J by 2 bases, with 13 bases between. This CDR3 region has 15 residues. Germline V gene data show CDR1 as MNHEY and CDR2 as SVGEGT. CDR3: CASRRGRLNTGELFF. CDR3 in DNA: TGTGCCAGCAGACGAGGACGGCTTAACACCGGGGAGCTGTTTTTT.

This clonotype was recorded a few times. For the CDR3, the DNA is TGTGCCAGCAGTTTAAAGAATGAGCAGTTCTTC. This sequence encodes CASSLKNEQFF. The J gene is TRBJ2-1, the V gene TRBV28; D is unclear. CDR3 length: 11 amino acids. V lost 2 bases, J lost 7 bases, and 3 bases lay in between. Germline CDR1 reads MDHEN; CDR2 reads SYDVKM.

The chain recombines TRBV20-1 with TRBJ2-7; D is uncertain. Trimming took off 0 bases at V and 2 bases at J, with 2 bases between the two ends. The V gene's germline CDR1 is DFQATT and CDR2 SNEGSKA (reference sequence). The CDR3 spans 11 residues. The CDR3 spells CSAREAYEQYF. The CDR3 coding sequence is TGCAGTGCTAGAGAAGCCTACGAGCAGTACTTC.

The chain combines TRBV5-5 with TRBJ1-5; 7 bases match TRBD1. Germline lookup yields CDR1 SGHKS and CDR2 YYEKEE (reference sequence). J gave up 3 bases and V 4 bases, and 7 bases lay outside the gene matches. CDR3 length equals 15 residues. The DNA of the CDR3 is TGTGCCAGCAGCACCCGCGGGACAGACAATCAGCCCCAGCATTTT. Protein sequence: CASSTRGTDNQPQHF.

The rearrangement links TRBV20-1 to TRBJ1-5, with a weak D call TRBD1 (5 bases). This CDR3 has 16 residues. Germline V lookup: CDR1 DFQATT, CDR2 SNEGSKA (reference sequence). V was pared by 0 bases and J by 7 bases, with 19 bases between. The CDR3: CSARDPARVIGQPQHF. The CDR3 region has the DNA TGCAGTGCTAGAGATCCAGCCAGGGTAATCGGGCAGCCCCAGCATTTT.

The chain's CDR3 is CASSFATSGSSYEQYF. CDR3 bases: TGTGCCAGCAGTTTCGCGACTAGCGGCAGCTCCTACGAGCAGTACTTC. J is TRBJ2-7 and V is TRBV12-3 or TRBV12-4; 9 nucleotides line up with TRBD2. The CDR3 sequence is 16 residues long. Trimming at V came to 3 bases and at J to 0 bases, leaving 6 bases not matched to a gene.

The genes are TRBV7-9 and TRBJ1-2; the D gene is possibly TRBD1 (6 bases). CDR3 length equals 14 residues. Germline V CDR1 and CDR2: SEHNR, FQNEAQ (reference sequence). V was cut by 0 bases and J by 3 bases, with 8 bases left in between. CDR3 in DNA: TGTGCCAGCAGCTTAGCGGCAGGGGACTATGGCTACACCTTC. It yields the protein CASSLAAGDYGYTF.

The gene calls are TRBV7-9 and TRBJ1-5; D call uncertain. Germline values: CDR1 SEHNR, CDR2 FQNEAQ (reference sequence). This CDR3 has 14 amino acids. Trimming pared 4 bases from V and 7 bases from J, leaving 14 bases between. CDR3 bases: TGTGCCAGCAGCTCCGGACCGTCGATACAGCCCCAGCATTTT. The encoded protein is CASSSGPSIQPQHF.

The CDR3 spells CASSPSAAQETQYF. The CDR3 DNA sequence: TGTGCCAGTTCCCCGTCAGCGGCACAAGAGACCCAGTACTTC. The chain combines TRBV19 with TRBJ2-5, with a tentative D call TRBD2 (5 bases). The germline CDR1 and CDR2 sequences are LNHDA and SQIVND (reference sequence). The CDR3 runs to 14 residues. Trimming shortened V by 8 bases and J by 2 bases, and 15 bases separated the two germline ends.

V usage is TRBV30 and J usage is TRBJ1-1, with 9 bases aligning to TRBD1. The J segment lost 1 base and the V segment lost 6 bases, leaving 3 bases of the junction unmatched. Germline V gives CDR1 GTSNPN, CDR2 SVGIG (reference sequence). This CDR3 spans 13 amino acids. The CDR3 nucleotides read TGTGCCTGCGACAGGGGGAGGAACACTGAAGCTTTCTTT. Amino acid sequence: CACDRGRNTEAFF.

The V and J genes are TRBV18 and TRBJ1-2; D is undetermined. The length of the CDR3 is 16 residues. The germline gives CDR1 KGHSH, CDR2 LQKENI. The germline V and J ends were trimmed by 1 base and 1 base, with 13 bases remaining between them. In DNA, the CDR3 is TGTGCCAGCTCACCACTTGTGGCAGGTGGTAACTATGGCTACACCTTC. Translated, it gives CASSPLVAGGNYGYTF.

The chain couples TRBV30 to TRBJ1-4; weak D call: TRBD1 (5 bases). The CDR3 is 14 amino acids. Germline V gives CDR1 GTSNPN, CDR2 SVGIG (reference sequence). Trimming cost V 2 bases and J 3 bases, with 10 bases left between them. The chain's CDR3 is CAWSRTQANEKLFF. CDR3 DNA sequence: TGTGCCTGGAGTCGGACACAGGCTAATGAAAAACTGTTTTTT.

V and J are TRBV7-2 and TRBJ1-1; D gene uncertain. This CDR3 contains 13 residues. Trimming left V 5 bases short and J 2 bases short, with 9 bases between. The germline gives CDR1 SGHTA, CDR2 FQGNSA. In DNA form, the CDR3 reads TGTGCCAGCAGCACAGACCCTAACACTGAAGCTTTCTTT. Residues: CASSTDPNTEAFF. Filled out from reference TRBV7-2 and TRBJ1-1, the complete variable domain reads GAGVSQSPSNKVTEKGKDVELRCDPISGHTALYWYRQSLGQGLEFLIYFQGNSAPDKSGLPSDRFSAERTGGSVSTLTIQRTQQEDSAVYLCASSTDPNTEAFFGQGTRLTVV.

J is TRBJ2-2 and V is TRBV6-2 or TRBV6-3; D uncertain. Germline V gene data show CDR1 as MNHEY and CDR2 as SVGEGT. The CDR3 is 11 amino acids. Trimming took 8 bases from V and 6 from J, leaving 7 bases between them. CDR3 in DNA: TGTGCCAGCCGGTGGGCCGGGGAGCTGTTTTTT. Encoded protein: CASRWAGELFF.

This clonotype was picked up one time. The chain links TRBV28 to TRBJ1-5; no clear D. The V end lost 5 bases, the J end lost 1 base, and 9 bases lay between the germline ends. Germline CDR1 is MDHEN and CDR2 is SYDVKM. The CDR3 covers 14 residues. CDR3 sequence: CASSGGSSNQPQHF. For the CDR3, the DNA is TGTGCCAGCAGTGGCGGATCAAGCAATCAGCCCCAGCATTTT.

The CDR3 DNA is TGTGCCATCAGTGAGACGGGACTCATCAGAGGAAACACCATATATTTT. It yields the protein CAISETGLIRGNTIYF. The V and J genes are TRBV10-3 and TRBJ1-3; weak D call: TRBD1 (5 bases). The CDR3 is 16 amino acids. V was trimmed by 2 bases and J by 4 bases, leaving 15 bases between them. Germline V gene lookup returns CDR1 ENHRY and CDR2 SYGVKD.

The chain is built from TRBV29-1 and TRBJ2-3, with 12 bases that match TRBD2. Germline loops: CDR1 SQVTM, CDR2 ANQGSEA. The V segment lost 7 bases and the J segment 1 base; nucleotides outside the gene matches: 3. The length of the CDR3 is 14 residues. The CDR3 coding sequence is TGCAGCGCTGCTAGCGGGGGGGGCACAGATACGCAGTATTTT. Encoded protein: CSAASGGGTDTQYF.

The chain carries TRBV6-5 and TRBJ1-5; no clear D gene. The germline gives CDR1 MNHEY, CDR2 SVGAGI. The CDR3 is made up of 17 amino acids. V lost 2 bases to trimming and J lost 0 bases, with 14 bases between them. DNA of the CDR3: TGTGCCAGCAGTTACCATCCAGACCGTTATAGCAATCAGCCCCAGCATTTT. Its translation: CASSYHPDRYSNQPQHF.

The gene calls are TRBV12-3 or TRBV12-4 and TRBJ1-1; a possible D gene is TRBD1 (5 bases). CDR3 length: 15 amino acids. Between the trimmed V and J ends, which lost 2 bases and 5 bases, there was a span of 15 bases. The CDR3: CASSLLPTGGTEAFF. The CDR3 DNA reads as TGTGCCAGCAGTTTACTTCCCACCGGGGGGACTGAAGCTTTCTTT.

The chain employs TRBV6-2 or TRBV6-3 and TRBJ2-1, with TRBD2 matching 14 bases. The CDR3 totals 16 residues. V was pared by 5 bases and J by 2 bases, with 2 bases of the junction left unmatched. The germline V gene has CDR1 MNHEY and CDR2 SVGEGT. The DNA of the CDR3 is TGTGCCAGCAGTGGGACTAGCGGGGGCACCTACAATGAGCAGTTCTTC. It translates to CASSGTSGGTYNEQFF.

This chain links TRBV11-2 with TRBJ1-1, with TRBD1 identical over 9 bases. The CDR3 has 14 amino acids. Per germline, CDR1 SGHAT and CDR2 FQNNGV. Trimming at V came to 7 bases and at J to 5 bases, leaving 8 bases not matched to a gene. In DNA, the CDR3 is TGTGCCAGCAAGTGGACAGGGGCTATGACTGAAGCTTTCTTT. The encoded protein is CASKWTGAMTEAFF.

The rearrangement joins TRBV9 to TRBJ1-2; weak D call: TRBD1 (5 bases). V was trimmed by 1 base and J by 8 bases, leaving 18 bases between them. CDR3 length: 15 residues. Germline CDR1 reads SGDLS; CDR2 reads YYNGEE. This chain's CDR3 is CASSVFRDLSGGYTF. The CDR3 DNA follows: TGTGCCAGCAGCGTATTCAGGGACCTCTCTGGGGGCTACACCTTC.